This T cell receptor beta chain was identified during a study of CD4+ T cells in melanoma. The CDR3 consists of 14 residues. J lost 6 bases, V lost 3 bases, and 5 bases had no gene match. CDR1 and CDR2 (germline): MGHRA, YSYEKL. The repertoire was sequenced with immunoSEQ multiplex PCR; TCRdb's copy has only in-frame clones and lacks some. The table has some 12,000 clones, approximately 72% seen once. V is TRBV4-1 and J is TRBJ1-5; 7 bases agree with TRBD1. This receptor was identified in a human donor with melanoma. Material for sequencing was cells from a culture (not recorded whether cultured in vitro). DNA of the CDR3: TGCGCCAGCAGCCATAAGGACAGGACTCAGCCCCAGCATTTT. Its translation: CASSHKDRTQPQHF.